Included here is one T cell receptor beta chain sequence, with context. The PCR contained 60 Vbeta and 13 Jbeta primers. Data came from immunoSEQ multiplex PCR; TCRdb stores just in-frame clones and leaves some out. The sample has about 160,000 clones; around four fifths are singletons. Germline CDR1 is MNHEY and CDR2 is SVGAGI. The CDR3 runs to 14 residues. The V gene lost 6 bases and the J gene lost 5 bases, with 17 bases spanning the gap. This sample was included in a study of cytomegalovirus exposure and HLA in healthy donors. Study context: A data release that came early held 80 million or so unique TCRs from HLA-typed donors.

Sequencing was carried out using PBMCs. The chain joins TRBV6-5 to TRBJ2-7; possible D gene TRBD2, 5 bases. This TCR was recovered from a young man in good health and CMV-seropositive. This chain's CDR3 is CASSLREHSHEQYF. CDR3 in DNA: TGTGCCAGCAGCTTACGGGAACACAGCCACGAGCAGTACTTC.